This passage covers 26 T cell receptor beta chains from one sample sequenced in a study of T cell responses to AZD1222 COVID-19 vaccine. Libraries were prepared by immunoSEQ multiplex PCR; TCRdb keeps only in-frame clonotypes and omits some of them. There are about 150,000 clones in the sample; around 90% occur only once, and 2.5% to 4% lies in the top ten. The material sequenced was peripheral blood, taken 28 days after the second AZD1222 dose. These receptors were taken from an adult who received the AZD1222 COVID-19 vaccine.

This clone occurred once. V gene TRBV7-2 combines with J gene TRBJ2-1; D may be TRBD1 or TRBD2 (5 bases each). V was clipped by 2 bases and J by 5 bases, with 10 bases between them. Germline CDR1 SGHTA, CDR2 FQGNSA. This CDR3 comprises 14 residues. The CDR3 nucleotides are TGTGCCAGCAGCTTACCCGGGACCAACAATGAGCAGTTCTTC. Translated: CASSLPGTNNEQFF.

A word on this clone: One junction end disagrees with the germline gene, perhaps due to a read error. V is TRBV3-1 (or the pseudogene TRBV3-2) and J is TRBJ1-3; D gene unclear. The CDR3 is made up of 13 amino acids. Germline V gene sequence: CDR1 LGHDT, CDR2 YNNKEL (reference sequence). For the CDR3, the DNA is TGTGCCAGCACCCAAGTGGAGGGAAACACCATATATTTT. Translation gives CASTQVEGNTIYF.

The chain combines TRBV25-1 with TRBJ1-2; 8 bases map to TRBD1. The germline gives CDR1 MGHDK, CDR2 SYGVNS. Trimming cost V 2 bases and J 8 bases; bases outside gene matches: 7. This CDR3 has 14 residues. As DNA, the CDR3 is TGTGCCAGCAGTGAACCAGGACAGGGTAGCGGCTACACCTTC. As protein: CASSEPGQGSGYTF.

This chain uses TRBV6-5 with TRBJ1-3; no definite D call. The CDR3 runs 13 residues. Between the trimmed V and J ends, which lost 9 bases and 0 bases, there was a span of 9 bases. The germline CDR1 and CDR2 sequences are MNHEY and SVGAGI. CDR3 DNA sequence: TGTGCCAGTACAGCAAGCTCTGGAAACACCATATATTTT. Amino acids: CASTASSGNTIYF.

The genes are TRBV4-1 and TRBJ2-1; 13 positions agree with TRBD2. V lost 0 bases, J lost 8 bases, and 4 bases stayed unmatched. Germline-derived CDR1 and CDR2 are MGHRA and YSYEKL. The CDR3 has 16 residues. The DNA of the CDR3 is TGCGCCAGCAGCCAAGACCGGACTAGCGGGAGCCATGAGCAGTTCTTC. It codes for CASSQDRTSGSHEQFF.

The chain employs TRBV19 and TRBJ1-3, with D hard to call. V was clipped by 6 bases and J by 6 bases, with 9 bases between them. The CDR3 extends over 12 amino acids. The germline V gene encodes CDR1 LNHDA and CDR2 SQIVND (reference sequence). The CDR3 DNA reads TGTGCCAGTAGAGGACGATCAAACACCATATATTTT. It yields the protein CASRGRSNTIYF. Full variable domain (outside the CDR3, taken from reference TRBV19 and TRBJ1-3): DGGITQSPKYLFRKEGQNVTLSCEQNLNHDAMYWYRQDPGQGLRLIYYSQIVNDFQKGDIAEGYSVSREKKESFPLTVTSAQKNPTAFYLCASRGRSNTIYFGEGSWLTVV.

CDR3: CASSELGGPEEELFF. CDR3 nucleotides: TGTGCCAGCAGTGAATTGGGCGGCCCAGAGGAGGAACTGTTTTTT. This chain connects TRBV25-1 to TRBJ1-4; the D is unclear. There are 15 residues in the CDR3. The germline V gene has CDR1 MGHDK and CDR2 SYGVNS. V was cut by 1 base and J by 12 bases, with 18 bases left in between.

The chain couples TRBV4-1 to TRBJ1-2; 8 bases are shared with TRBD1. The V gene end was trimmed by 3 bases and the J gene end by 8 bases; junction bases not matched to a gene: 11. CDR1 is MGHRA and CDR2 is YSYEKL in the germline V gene. This CDR3 region has 15 residues. CDR3 region: CASSHPGQGGGGYTF. The CDR3 nucleotides read TGCGCCAGCAGCCATCCCGGACAGGGAGGGGGGGGCTACACCTTC.

This clone was found once. The chain uses TRBV2 and TRBJ2-1; a possible D gene is TRBD2 (6 bases). V lost 2 bases and J 2 bases, leaving 10 bases between the germline ends. CDR3 size: 15 residues. Germline CDR1 and CDR2: SNHLY and FYNNEI. The CDR3, as DNA: TGTGCCAGCAGTGAAAAGGGAGGTGCCTACAATGAGCAGTTCTTC. As protein: CASSEKGGAYNEQFF.

The rearrangement links TRBV4-3 to TRBJ1-2; 12 bases align to TRBD1. Germline values: CDR1 LGHNA, CDR2 YSLEER. V lost 5 bases and J lost 7; bases outside the gene matches: 5. The CDR3 is 14 residues long. CDR3 sequence: CASSYGTGGSGYTF. For the CDR3, the DNA is TGCGCCAGCAGCTACGGGACAGGGGGCTCTGGCTACACCTTC.

This clone is a singleton in its sample. This chain joins TRBV11-2 and TRBJ1-4, with D possibly matching TRBD1 (5 bases). This CDR3 is built from 14 residues. The V end was cut by 1 base, the J end by 4 bases, with 7 bases between. Looked up from germline, CDR1 is SGHAT and CDR2 is FQNNGV. CDR3: CASSLAQGNEKLFF. In DNA form, the CDR3 reads TGTGCCAGCAGCTTAGCGCAGGGTAATGAAAAACTGTTTTTT.

The rearrangement joins TRBV4-3 to TRBJ2-3; no clear D gene. Trimming shortened V by 0 bases and J by 1 base, and 8 bases separated the two germline ends. CDR1 and CDR2 (germline): LGHNA, YSLEER. This CDR3 contains 15 residues. The CDR3 DNA reads as TGCGCCAGCAGCCAAGAACTGCGAGGCACAGATACGCAGTATTTT. Protein: CASSQELRGTDTQYF.

For the CDR3, the DNA is TGTGCCAGCAGCTCCCCGGGACAGGGACGCCAGCCCCAGCATTTT. As protein: CASSSPGQGRQPQHF. This chain connects TRBV28 to TRBJ1-5, with TRBD1 matching over 9 bases. The CDR3 spans 15 residues. V was pared by 6 bases and J by 7 bases, with 10 bases of the junction left unmatched. The germline gives CDR1 MDHEN, CDR2 SYDVKM.

This chain uses TRBV29-1 with TRBJ2-3; TRBD2 aligns across 10 bases. Germline V CDR1 and CDR2: SQVTM, ANQGSEA. The CDR3 runs 15 residues. J was trimmed by 7 bases and V by 4 bases; bases with no gene match: 11. CDR3 nucleotides: TGCAGCGTTGGGGTAGCGGGAGGCCCACCGAATACGCAGTATTTT. The encoded protein is CSVGVAGGPPNTQYF.

This chain links TRBV6-4 with TRBJ2-1; the D gene is possibly TRBD2 (6 bases). CDR1 is MRHNA and CDR2 is SNTAGT in the germline V gene. V lost 2 bases, J lost 5 bases, and 10 bases lay in between. This CDR3 contains 14 residues. As DNA, the CDR3 is TGTGCCAGCAGTGACCACGCGGGGAACAATGAGCAGTTCTTC. The encoded protein is CASSDHAGNNEQFF.

This clone has a single count. V gene TRBV30 combines with J gene TRBJ1-6; D gene ambiguous. The CDR3 sequence is 12 residues long. Germline values: CDR1 GTSNPN, CDR2 SVGIG (reference sequence). V dropped 1 base and J dropped 10 bases, with 8 bases sitting between them. CDR3 DNA sequence: TGTGCCTGGAGTGGGAATGAGTCACCCCTCCACTTT. This sequence encodes CAWSGNESPLHF.

The chain is built from TRBV7-2 and TRBJ2-6; the D gene is possibly TRBD1 (6 bases). Deletions cut 5 bases from V and 0 bases from J, with 17 bases between. The germline V gene has CDR1 SGHTA and CDR2 FQGNSA. The CDR3 covers 18 residues. CDR3 loop: CASSGRPQGSSGANVLTF. Here the CDR3 DNA reads TGTGCCAGCAGCGGGCGGCCACAGGGAAGCTCTGGGGCCAACGTCCTGACTTTC.

The chain links TRBV2 to TRBJ1-2; perhaps TRBD1 as D (6 bases). Trimming cost V 7 bases and J 6 bases, with 18 bases left between them. Germline CDR1 is SNHLY and CDR2 is FYNNEI. The CDR3 length is 14 residues. Here the CDR3 DNA reads TGTGCCAGCACCAGAGGGGGGCAGGGTCATGGCTACACCTTC. Protein: CASTRGGQGHGYTF.

This rearrangement joins TRBV6-5 to TRBJ1-1; TRBD1 aligns across 7 bases. The J segment lost 0 bases and the V segment lost 9 bases, leaving 4 bases of the junction unmatched. The germline CDR1 and CDR2 sequences are MNHEY and SVGAGI. The CDR3 covers 13 residues. The CDR3 sequence is CASSTGVNTEAFF. CDR3 in DNA: TGTGCCAGTTCTACAGGGGTGAACACTGAAGCTTTCTTT.

V and J are TRBV7-2 and TRBJ1-1; 9 bases align to TRBD1. This CDR3 region has 14 residues. Germline assignment: CDR1 SGHTA and CDR2 FQGNSA. V gave up 3 bases and J gave up 5 bases; unmatched junction bases: 4. The CDR3 sequence: CASSFGQGWTEAFF. The CDR3 DNA sequence: TGTGCCAGCAGCTTCGGACAGGGGTGGACTGAAGCTTTCTTT.

The V call is TRBV5-1, the J call TRBJ2-5, with D uncertain. Trimming took off 1 base at V and 4 bases at J, with 23 bases between the two ends. This CDR3 region has 18 residues. Germline-derived CDR1 and CDR2 are SGHRS and YFSETQ. The CDR3 here is CASSLLSGLGDSGETQYF. As DNA, the CDR3 is TGCGCCAGCAGCTTGTTATCTGGGCTTGGGGATTCGGGAGAGACCCAGTACTTC. The complete variable domain, with remaining parts taken from reference TRBV5-1 and TRBJ2-5, reads KAGVTQTPRYLIKTRGQQVTLSCSPISGHRSVSWYQQTPGQGLQFLFEYFSETQRNKGNFPGRFSGRQFSNSRSEMNVSTLELGDSALYLCASSLLSGLGDSGETQYFGPGTRLLVL.

This clone was recorded once. The chain combines TRBV3-1 (or the pseudogene TRBV3-2) with TRBJ1-5; 9 nucleotides align to TRBD1. Trimming took 4 bases from V and 7 from J; bases not matched to a gene: 5. Germline V gives CDR1 LGHDT, CDR2 YNNKEL (reference sequence). This CDR3 is 14 amino acids long. CDR3 residues: CASSLGTGMQPQHF. The CDR3 coding sequence is TGTGCCAGCAGCCTCGGGACAGGGATGCAGCCCCAGCATTTT.

The CDR3, as DNA: TGTGCCAGCAGCTTATCAGGGGCTACAGATACGCAGTATTTT. Encoded protein: CASSLSGATDTQYF. J is TRBJ2-3 and V is TRBV7-8; the D gene is possibly TRBD1 (6 bases). The V end lost 2 bases, the J end lost 3 bases, and 9 bases lay between the germline ends. The CDR3 is 14 residues long. The V gene's germline CDR1 is SGHVS and CDR2 FQNEAQ.

V is TRBV29-1 and J is TRBJ1-1, with D possibly TRBD1 on 6 matching bases. Trimming took 4 bases from V and 0 from J, leaving 9 bases between them. The CDR3 totals 13 residues. In germline, CDR1 is SQVTM, CDR2 ANQGSEA. The CDR3 DNA reads TGCAGCGTTGGTGGACAGCTGAACACTGAAGCTTTCTTT. This codes for CSVGGQLNTEAFF.

The sample holds a few counts of this clone. In nucleotides, the CDR3 is TGCGCCAGCAGCTTGGCCTTTGCTAGCGGGAGGGCCGAGACCCAGTACTTC. It encodes CASSLAFASGRAETQYF. V and J are TRBV5-1 and TRBJ2-5; TRBD2 matches 12 bases. V shed 0 bases and J 5 bases; nucleotides not matched to a gene: 8. CDR3 length: 17 residues. Per the germline V gene, CDR1 is SGHRS and CDR2 is YFSETQ.

This chain connects TRBV29-1 to TRBJ1-3; 7 bases fit TRBD1. Unmatched junction bases numbered 9, after V lost 6 bases and J lost 4 bases. CDR1 is SQVTM, CDR2 ANQGSEA, per germline. This CDR3 contains 14 residues. The CDR3 nucleotides read TGCAGCGTAGAGGAGGGGGCGGGAGGAAACACCATATATTTT. Its protein is CSVEEGAGGNTIYF.